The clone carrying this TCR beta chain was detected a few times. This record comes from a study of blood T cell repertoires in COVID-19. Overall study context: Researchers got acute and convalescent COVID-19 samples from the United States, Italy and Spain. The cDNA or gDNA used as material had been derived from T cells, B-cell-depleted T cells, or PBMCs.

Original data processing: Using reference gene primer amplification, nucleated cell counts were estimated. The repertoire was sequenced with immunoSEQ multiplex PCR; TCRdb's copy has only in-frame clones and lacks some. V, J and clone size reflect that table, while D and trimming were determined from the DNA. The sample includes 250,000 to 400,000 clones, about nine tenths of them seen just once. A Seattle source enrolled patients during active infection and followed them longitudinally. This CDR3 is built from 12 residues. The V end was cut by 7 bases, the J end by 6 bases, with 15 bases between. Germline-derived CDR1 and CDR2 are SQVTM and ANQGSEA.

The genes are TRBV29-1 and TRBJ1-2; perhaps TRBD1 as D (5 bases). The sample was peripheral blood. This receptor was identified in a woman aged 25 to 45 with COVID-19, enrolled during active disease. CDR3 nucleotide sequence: TGCAGCGCGGTCGGGGGATCGGATGGCTACACCTTC. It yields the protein CSAVGGSDGYTF.